The T cell receptor beta chain described here comes from a study of cytomegalovirus exposure and HLA in healthy donors. Study-level findings and limits: The authors assumed roughly uniform sequencing depth across donors for presence/absence analyses. The only immune exposure information that was available was CMV serostatus.

Primers included in the PCR were 60 Vbeta and 13 Jbeta primers. TCRdb keeps only in-frame clones here, not all; method: immunoSEQ multiplex PCR. The sample includes 110,000 to 150,000 clones, 75% to 80% seen only once; the top ten take 3.5% to 4%. The CDR3 totals 17 residues. Trimming cost V 0 bases and J 5 bases, with 20 bases left between them. Germline lookup yields CDR1 SGDLS and CDR2 YYNGEE. This clone was observed a single time. As yet, its antigen is unknown. The genes are TRBV9 and TRBJ2-5; D is uncertain. The sample taken for sequencing was PBMCs. The TCR was taken from a man aged 18-30 years in good health and CMV-seronegative. The CDR3 region has the DNA TGTGCCAGCAGCGTAGGAGCCTTAGGTGAGGCGGAGGAGACCCAGTACTTC. The encoded protein is CASSVGALGEAEETQYF. Filled out from reference TRBV9 and TRBJ2-5, the complete variable domain reads DSGVTQTPKHLITATGQRVTLRCSPRSGDLSVYWYQQSLDQGLQFLIQYYNGEERAKGNILERFSAQQFPDLHSELNLSSLELGDSALYFCASSVGALGEAEETQYFGPGTRLLVL.